Listed below are T cell receptor beta chains from one sample, sequenced in a study of T cell clonotyping in hematopoietic cell transplantation. The data were produced by immunoSEQ multiplex PCR, yet TCRdb's version contains in-frame clones alone and is incomplete. The sample has around 10,000 clones; 84% are singletons. The source material was PBMCs, sampled at the time of graft-versus-host disease after allogeneic stem cell transplant. Every receptor here comes from a male patient aged 60-70 years who had an allogeneic stem cell transplant from an unrelated donor, so the T cells may come from the graft donor. Some clones in this sample may be carry-over from other donors' samples. CDR3s include the opening cysteine and the closing phenylalanine or tryptophan. A D gene is named only where the DNA matches it firmly. Expanded clones get a size class; other rows say once, few or many, or leave the size out.

j_call: TRBJ1-1; v_call: TRBV2; clone_size: NA; d_call: NA; cdr3_aa: CASRLQWNTEAFF; cdr3_nt: TGTGCCAGCAGGCTCCAGTGGAACACTGAAGCTTTCTTT
j_call: TRBJ2-5; v_call: TRBV27; clone_size: NA; d_call: TRBD1; cdr3_aa: CASRAMTGPLETQYF; cdr3_nt: TGTGCCAGCAGAGCTATGACAGGGCCGTTAGAGACCCAGTACTTC
j_call: TRBJ2-7; v_call: TRBV4-2; clone_size: NA; d_call: NA; cdr3_aa: CASSQVFGETYEQYF; cdr3_nt: TGTGCCAGCAGCCAAGTGTTCGGGGAAACCTACGAGCAGTACTTC
j_call: TRBJ1-1; v_call: TRBV19; clone_size: NA; d_call: NA; cdr3_aa: CASSTRTDGPEAFF; cdr3_nt: TGTGCCAGTAGTACGAGAACAGACGGGCCTGAAGCTTTCTTT
j_call: TRBJ2-3; v_call: TRBV15; clone_size: NA; d_call: NA; cdr3_aa: CATSLDRSTDTQYF; cdr3_nt: TGTGCCACCAGCCTGGACAGAAGCACAGATACGCAGTATTTT
j_call: TRBJ1-3; v_call: TRBV2; clone_size: NA; d_call: NA; cdr3_aa: CASIGQISGNTIYF; cdr3_nt: TGTGCCAGCATCGGACAGATCTCTGGAAACACCATATATTTT
j_call: TRBJ1-5; v_call: TRBV7-9; clone_size: medium-sized; d_call: NA; cdr3_aa: CASSLGGIQPQHF; cdr3_nt: TGTGCCAGCAGCTTAGGGGGGATTCAGCCCCAGCATTTT
j_call: TRBJ1-6; v_call: TRBV5-1; clone_size: NA; d_call: NA; cdr3_aa: CASSPGTKGSPLHF; cdr3_nt: TGCGCCAGCAGTCCCGGGACAAAAGGCTCACCCCTCCACTTT
j_call: TRBJ1-2; v_call: TRBV7-9; clone_size: NA; d_call: NA; cdr3_aa: CASTPIGTSKVMYYGYTF; cdr3_nt: TGTGCCAGCACCCCCATCGGGACGTCGAAGGTCATGTATTATGGCTACACCTTC
j_call: TRBJ1-4; v_call: TRBV7-9; clone_size: NA; d_call: TRBD1; cdr3_aa: CASSTRTGEDEKLFF; cdr3_nt: TGTGCCAGCAGCACCCGGACAGGGGAGGATGAAAAACTGTTTTTT
j_call: TRBJ2-3; v_call: TRBV4-1; clone_size: NA; d_call: NA; cdr3_aa: CASSQDLGGWTDTQYF; cdr3_nt: TGCGCCAGCAGCCAAGATCTAGGAGGGTGGACAGATACGCAGTATTTT
j_call: TRBJ2-7; v_call: TRBV29-1; clone_size: NA; d_call: NA; cdr3_aa: CSVEEGKEPYEQYF; cdr3_nt: TGCAGCGTTGAGGAGGGGAAGGAACCCTACGAGCAGTACTTC
j_call: TRBJ2-5; v_call: TRBV29-1; clone_size: NA; d_call: NA; cdr3_aa: CSVEGQETQYF; cdr3_nt: TGCAGCGTTGAAGGCCAAGAGACCCAGTACTTC
j_call: TRBJ1-4; v_call: TRBV19; clone_size: NA; d_call: NA; cdr3_aa: CASSIPGYNEKLFF; cdr3_nt: TGTGCCAGTAGTATACCAGGTTATAATGAAAAACTGTTTTTT
j_call: TRBJ2-3; v_call: TRBV5-5; clone_size: few; d_call: NA; cdr3_aa: CASSPISTDTQYF; cdr3_nt: TGTGCCAGCAGCCCAATCAGCACAGATACGCAGTATTTT
j_call: TRBJ2-2; v_call: TRBV11-2; clone_size: NA; d_call: NA; cdr3_aa: CASSLIGTRNTGELFF; cdr3_nt: TGTGCCAGCAGCTTAATAGGGACCCGGAACACCGGGGAGCTGTTTTTT
j_call: TRBJ1-1; v_call: TRBV7-2; clone_size: NA; d_call: TRBD1; cdr3_aa: CASSGQGVAEAFF; cdr3_nt: TGTGCCAGCAGCGGACAGGGGGTCGCTGAAGCTTTCTTT
j_call: TRBJ1-6; v_call: TRBV4-3; clone_size: NA; d_call: NA; cdr3_aa: CASSQERGSYNSPLHF; cdr3_nt: TGCGCCAGCAGCCAAGAAAGGGGATCCTATAATTCACCCCTCCACTTT
j_call: TRBJ1-4; v_call: TRBV9; clone_size: NA; d_call: TRBD1; cdr3_aa: CASSIGQGITNEKLFF; cdr3_nt: TGTGCCAGCAGCATAGGACAGGGTATTACTAATGAAAAACTGTTTTTT
j_call: TRBJ2-7; v_call: TRBV19; clone_size: NA; d_call: TRBD1; cdr3_aa: CASSAGTGAYEQYF; cdr3_nt: TGTGCCAGTAGTGCGGGGACAGGTGCGTACGAGCAGTACTTC
j_call: TRBJ2-5; v_call: TRBV7-2; clone_size: NA; d_call: NA; cdr3_aa: CASSLALTGSQYF; cdr3_nt: TGTGCCAGCAGCTTGGCGCTAACGGGGTCCCAGTACTTC
j_call: TRBJ2-3; v_call: TRBV4-1; clone_size: few; d_call: TRBD1; cdr3_aa: CASSQSSGQGRADTQYF; cdr3_nt: TGCGCCAGCAGCCAATCCTCCGGACAGGGTAGGGCAGATACGCAGTATTTT
j_call: TRBJ1-1; v_call: TRBV19; clone_size: NA; d_call: NA; cdr3_aa: CASSATVGANTEAFF; cdr3_nt: TGTGCCAGTAGTGCCACAGTGGGAGCGAACACTGAAGCTTTCTTT